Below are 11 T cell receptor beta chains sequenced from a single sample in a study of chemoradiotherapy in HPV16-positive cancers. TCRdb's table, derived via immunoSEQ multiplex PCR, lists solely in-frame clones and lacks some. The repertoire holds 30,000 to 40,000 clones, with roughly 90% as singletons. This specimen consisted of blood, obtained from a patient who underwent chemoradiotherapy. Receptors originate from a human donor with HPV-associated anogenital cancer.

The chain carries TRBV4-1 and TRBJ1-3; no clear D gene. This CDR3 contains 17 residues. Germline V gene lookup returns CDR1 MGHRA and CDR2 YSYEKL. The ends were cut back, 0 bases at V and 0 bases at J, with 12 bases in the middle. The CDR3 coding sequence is TGCGCCAGCAGCCAAGATCGGGAGAAAAGCTCTGGAAACACCATATATTTT. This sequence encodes CASSQDREKSSGNTIYF.

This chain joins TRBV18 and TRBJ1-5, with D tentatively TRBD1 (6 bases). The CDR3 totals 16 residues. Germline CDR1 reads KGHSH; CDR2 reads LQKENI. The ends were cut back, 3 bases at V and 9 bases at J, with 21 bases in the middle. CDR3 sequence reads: CASSPRGGLGVGPQHF. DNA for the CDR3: TGTGCCAGCTCACCCAGAGGGGGGCTGGGGGTTGGGCCCCAGCATTTT.

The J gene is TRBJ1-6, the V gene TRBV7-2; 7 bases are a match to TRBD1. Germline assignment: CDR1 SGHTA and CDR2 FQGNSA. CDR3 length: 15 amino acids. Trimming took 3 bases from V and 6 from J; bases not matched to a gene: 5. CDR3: CASSLRGTVNSPLHF. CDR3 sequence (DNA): TGTGCCAGCAGCTTGCGCGGGACAGTTAATTCACCCCTCCACTTT.

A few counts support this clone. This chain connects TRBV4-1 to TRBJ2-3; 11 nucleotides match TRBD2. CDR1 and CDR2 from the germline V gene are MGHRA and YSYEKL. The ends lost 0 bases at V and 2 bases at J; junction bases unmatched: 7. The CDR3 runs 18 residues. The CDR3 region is CASSQEWVAGGPTDTQYF. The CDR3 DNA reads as TGCGCCAGCAGCCAAGAATGGGTAGCGGGGGGGCCCACAGATACGCAGTATTTT.

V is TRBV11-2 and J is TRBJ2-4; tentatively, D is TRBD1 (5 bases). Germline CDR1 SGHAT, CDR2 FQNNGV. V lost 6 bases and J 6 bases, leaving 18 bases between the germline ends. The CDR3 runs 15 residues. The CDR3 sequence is CASRSLLGRANIQYF. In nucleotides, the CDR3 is TGTGCCAGCAGATCTCTGTTGGGCAGGGCAAACATTCAGTACTTC.

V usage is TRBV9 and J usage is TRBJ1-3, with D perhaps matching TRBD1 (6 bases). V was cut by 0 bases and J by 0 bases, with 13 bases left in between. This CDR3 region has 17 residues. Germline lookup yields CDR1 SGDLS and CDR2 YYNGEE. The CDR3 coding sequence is TGTGCCAGCAGCGTAGGTGCAGGGGATACCTCTGGAAACACCATATATTTT. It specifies CASSVGAGDTSGNTIYF.

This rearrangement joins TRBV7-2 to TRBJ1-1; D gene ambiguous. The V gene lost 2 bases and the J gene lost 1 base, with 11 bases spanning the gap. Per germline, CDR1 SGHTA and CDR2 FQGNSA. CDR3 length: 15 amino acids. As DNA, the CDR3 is TGTGCCAGCAGCTTAAATTTCGGAGCGAACACTGAAGCTTTCTTT. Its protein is CASSLNFGANTEAFF.

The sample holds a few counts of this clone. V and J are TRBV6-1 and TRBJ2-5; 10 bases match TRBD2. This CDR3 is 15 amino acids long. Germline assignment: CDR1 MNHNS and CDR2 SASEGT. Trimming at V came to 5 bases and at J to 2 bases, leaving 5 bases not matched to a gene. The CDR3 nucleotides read TGTGCCAGCAGTCTCCTAGCGGGGGCACAAGAGACCCAGTACTTC. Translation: CASSLLAGAQETQYF.

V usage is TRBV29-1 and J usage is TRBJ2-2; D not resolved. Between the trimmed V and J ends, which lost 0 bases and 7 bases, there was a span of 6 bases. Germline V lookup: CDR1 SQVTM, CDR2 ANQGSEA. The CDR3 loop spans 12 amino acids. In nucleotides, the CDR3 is TGCAGCGTTGAAGATCGGTTCGGGGAGCTGTTTTTT. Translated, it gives CSVEDRFGELFF.

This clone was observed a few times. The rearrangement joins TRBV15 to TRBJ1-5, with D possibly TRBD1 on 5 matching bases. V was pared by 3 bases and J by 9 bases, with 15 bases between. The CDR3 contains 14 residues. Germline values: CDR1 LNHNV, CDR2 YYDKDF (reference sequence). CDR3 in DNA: TGTGCCACCAGCAGCCACCCAGGGACGGGGCCCCAGCATTTT. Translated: CATSSHPGTGPQHF.

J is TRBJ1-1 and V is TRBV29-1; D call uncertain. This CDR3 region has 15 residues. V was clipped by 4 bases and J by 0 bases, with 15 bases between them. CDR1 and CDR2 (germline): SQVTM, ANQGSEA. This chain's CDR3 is CSVVRTLTMNTEAFF. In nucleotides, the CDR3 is TGCAGCGTTGTCCGTACACTTACCATGAACACTGAAGCTTTCTTT.